This T cell receptor (beta chain) stems from a study of blood T cell repertoires in COVID-19. This CDR3 has 14 amino acids. Germline loops: CDR1 GTSNPN, CDR2 SVGIG (reference sequence). V gave up 3 bases and J gave up 5 bases, with 14 bases separating them. Clones were sequenced by immunoSEQ multiplex PCR, and TCRdb holds only the in-frame ones, with some missing. The sample carries approximately 240,000 clones, about four fifths recorded once. Sequencing was carried out using PBMCs or T cells enriched from blood (not recorded which). This sequence joins TRBV30 and TRBJ1-5, with D unresolved. The sequence came from a middle-aged woman with acute COVID-19. CDR3 region: CAWSDGLNHQPQHF. In DNA, the CDR3 is TGTGCCTGGAGCGACGGACTAAATCATCAGCCCCAGCATTTT.